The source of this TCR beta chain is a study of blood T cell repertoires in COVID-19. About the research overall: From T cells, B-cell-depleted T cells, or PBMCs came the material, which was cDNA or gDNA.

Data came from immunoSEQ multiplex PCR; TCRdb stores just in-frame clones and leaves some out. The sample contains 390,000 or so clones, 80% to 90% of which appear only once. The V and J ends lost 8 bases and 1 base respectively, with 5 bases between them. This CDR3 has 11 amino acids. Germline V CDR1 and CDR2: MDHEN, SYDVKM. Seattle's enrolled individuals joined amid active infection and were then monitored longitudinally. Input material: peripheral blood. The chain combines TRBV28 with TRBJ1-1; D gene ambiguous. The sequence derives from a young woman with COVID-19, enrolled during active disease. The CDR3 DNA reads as TGTGCCAGCGCAGAGAACACTGAAGCTTTCTTT. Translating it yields CASAENTEAFF.